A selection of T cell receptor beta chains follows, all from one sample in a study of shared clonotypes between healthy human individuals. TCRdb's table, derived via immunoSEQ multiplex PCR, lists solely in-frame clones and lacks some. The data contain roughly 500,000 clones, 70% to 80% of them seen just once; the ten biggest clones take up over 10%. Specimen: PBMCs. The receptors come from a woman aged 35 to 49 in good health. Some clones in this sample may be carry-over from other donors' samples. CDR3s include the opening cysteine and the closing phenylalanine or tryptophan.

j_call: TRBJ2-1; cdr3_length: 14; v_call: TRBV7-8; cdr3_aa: CASSPSTSYNEQFF
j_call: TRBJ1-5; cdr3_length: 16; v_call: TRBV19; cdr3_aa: CASSFPGNIRNQPQHF
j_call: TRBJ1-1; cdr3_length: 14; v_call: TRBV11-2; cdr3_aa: CASSLGQAHREAFF
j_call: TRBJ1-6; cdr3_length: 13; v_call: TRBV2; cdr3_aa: CASSGQYNSPLHF
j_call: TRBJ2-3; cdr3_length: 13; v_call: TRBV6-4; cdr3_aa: CASSTHGTDTQYF
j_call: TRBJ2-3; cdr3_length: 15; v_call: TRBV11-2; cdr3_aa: CASSSTRAGADTQYF
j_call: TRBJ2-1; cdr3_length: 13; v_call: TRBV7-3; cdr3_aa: CASSQKWGNEQFF
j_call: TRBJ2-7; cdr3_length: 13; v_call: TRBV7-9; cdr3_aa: CASSLRRGYEQYF
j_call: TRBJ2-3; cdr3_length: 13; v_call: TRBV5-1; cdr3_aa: CASSPAGGDTQYF
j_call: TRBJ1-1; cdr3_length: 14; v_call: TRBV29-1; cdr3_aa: CSVVGGQVGTEAFF
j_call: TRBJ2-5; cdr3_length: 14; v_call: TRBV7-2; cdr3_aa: CASSVTGAYETQYF
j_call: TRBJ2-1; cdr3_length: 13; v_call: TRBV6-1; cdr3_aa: CASSEGGLYEQFF
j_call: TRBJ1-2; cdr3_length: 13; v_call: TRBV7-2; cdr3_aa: CASSLGQFVGYTF
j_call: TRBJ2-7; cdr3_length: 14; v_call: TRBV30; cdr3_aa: CAWRLAGNSYEQYF
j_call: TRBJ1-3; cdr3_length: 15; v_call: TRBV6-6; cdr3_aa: CASSYRTGTGNTIYF
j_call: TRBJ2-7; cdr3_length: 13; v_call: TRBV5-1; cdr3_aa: CASSFQGSYEQYF
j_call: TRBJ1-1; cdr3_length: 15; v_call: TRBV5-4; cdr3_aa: CASSTRRTDWHEAFF
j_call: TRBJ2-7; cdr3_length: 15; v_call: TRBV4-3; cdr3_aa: CASSQSTSGFYEQYF
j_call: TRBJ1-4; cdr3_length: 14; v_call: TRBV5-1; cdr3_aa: CASSLAEEYEKLFF
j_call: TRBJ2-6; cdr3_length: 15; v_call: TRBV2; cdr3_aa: CASCYQGSGANVLTF
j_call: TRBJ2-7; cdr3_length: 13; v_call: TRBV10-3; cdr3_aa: CAIRLTGGHEQYF
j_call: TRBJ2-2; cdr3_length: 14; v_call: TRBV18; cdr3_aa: CASSPRANTGELFF
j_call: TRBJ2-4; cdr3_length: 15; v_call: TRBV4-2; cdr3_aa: CASSQEDRGNNIQYF
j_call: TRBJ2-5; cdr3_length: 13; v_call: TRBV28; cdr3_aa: CASSFSHQETQYF
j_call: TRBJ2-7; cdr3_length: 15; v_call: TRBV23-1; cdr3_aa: CASSQGRGKSYEQYF
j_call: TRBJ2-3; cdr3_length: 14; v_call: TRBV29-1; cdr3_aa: CSVVVGPGTDTQYF
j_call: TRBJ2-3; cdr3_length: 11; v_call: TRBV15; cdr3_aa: CATSIADTQYF
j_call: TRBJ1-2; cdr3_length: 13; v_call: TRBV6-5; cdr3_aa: CASSYVGSYGYTF
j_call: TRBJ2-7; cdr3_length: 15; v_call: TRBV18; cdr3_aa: CASSPRGQLSYEQYF
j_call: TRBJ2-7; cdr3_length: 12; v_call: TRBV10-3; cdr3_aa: CASGGVSYEQYF
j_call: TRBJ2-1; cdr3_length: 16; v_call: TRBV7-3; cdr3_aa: CASSLRGRSSYNEQFF
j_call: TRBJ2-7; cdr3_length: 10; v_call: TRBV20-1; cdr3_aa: CSARTDEQYF
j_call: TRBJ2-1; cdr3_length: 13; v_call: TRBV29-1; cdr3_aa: CSVDLAGASEQFF
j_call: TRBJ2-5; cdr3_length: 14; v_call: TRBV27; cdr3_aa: CASSEQGGKETQYF
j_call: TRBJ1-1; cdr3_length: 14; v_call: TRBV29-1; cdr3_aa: CSVEGWQRNTEAFF
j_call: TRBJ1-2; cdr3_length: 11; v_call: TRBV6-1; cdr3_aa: CASSLGYGYTF
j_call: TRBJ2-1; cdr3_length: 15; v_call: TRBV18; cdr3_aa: CASSKGLAGDNEQFF
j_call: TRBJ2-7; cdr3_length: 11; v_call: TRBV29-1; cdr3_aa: CSVERGSEQYF
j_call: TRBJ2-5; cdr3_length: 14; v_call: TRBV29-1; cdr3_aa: CSVLRETGLETQYF
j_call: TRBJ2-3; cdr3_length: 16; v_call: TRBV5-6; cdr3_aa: CASSRLGTGITDTQYF
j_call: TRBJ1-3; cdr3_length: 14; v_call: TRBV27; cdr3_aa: CASSLGGRGNTIYF
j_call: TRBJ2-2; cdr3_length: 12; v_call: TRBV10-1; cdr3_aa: CASSEGSGELFF
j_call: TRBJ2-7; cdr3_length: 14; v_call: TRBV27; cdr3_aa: CASSFGTTNYEQYF
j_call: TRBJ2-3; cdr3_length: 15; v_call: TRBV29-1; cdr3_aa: CSTRSSSGSTDTQYF
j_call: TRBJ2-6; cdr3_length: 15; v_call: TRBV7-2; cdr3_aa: CASSLGRTGANVLTF
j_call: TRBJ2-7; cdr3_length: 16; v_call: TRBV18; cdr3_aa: CASSPPRRTGTHEQYF
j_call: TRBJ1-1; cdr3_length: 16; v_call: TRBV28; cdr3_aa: CASSLPRTELNTEAFF
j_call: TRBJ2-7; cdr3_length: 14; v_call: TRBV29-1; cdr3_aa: CSVTFFSGIHEQYF
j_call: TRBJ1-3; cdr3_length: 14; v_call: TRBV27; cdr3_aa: CASSLSFSGNTIYF
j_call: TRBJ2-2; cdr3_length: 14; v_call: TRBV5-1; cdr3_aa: CASSRLGGTGELFF
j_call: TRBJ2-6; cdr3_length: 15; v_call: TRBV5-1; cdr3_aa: CASSLEVSGANVLTF
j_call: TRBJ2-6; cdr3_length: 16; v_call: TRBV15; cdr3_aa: CATSRFSFSGANVLTF
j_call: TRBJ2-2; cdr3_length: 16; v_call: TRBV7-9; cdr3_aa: CASSLLAGLNTGELFF
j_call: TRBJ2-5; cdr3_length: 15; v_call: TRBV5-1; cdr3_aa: CASSLAPGEEETQYF
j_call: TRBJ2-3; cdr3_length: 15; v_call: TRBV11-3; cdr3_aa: CASSLGGPDTDTQYF
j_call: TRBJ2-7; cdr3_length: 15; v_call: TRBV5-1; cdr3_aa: CASSLALGTSDEQYF
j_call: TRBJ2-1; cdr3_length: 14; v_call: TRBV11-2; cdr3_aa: CASSEGRTYNEQFF